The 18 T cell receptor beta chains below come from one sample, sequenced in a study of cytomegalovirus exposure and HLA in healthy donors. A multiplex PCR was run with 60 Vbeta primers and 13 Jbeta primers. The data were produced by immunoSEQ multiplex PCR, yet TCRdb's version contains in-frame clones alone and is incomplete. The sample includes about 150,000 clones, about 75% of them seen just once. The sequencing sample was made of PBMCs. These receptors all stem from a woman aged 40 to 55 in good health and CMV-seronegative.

The CDR3 sequence: CASSSPTGYGYTF. CDR3 bases: TGTGCCAGCAGCTCCCCGACAGGGTATGGCTACACCTTC. The chain employs TRBV7-9 and TRBJ1-2, with 7 bases lining up with TRBD1. Germline assignment: CDR1 SEHNR and CDR2 FQNEAQ (reference sequence). This CDR3 region has 13 residues. V shed 4 bases, J shed 5 bases, and the junction held 4 bases outside the gene matches.

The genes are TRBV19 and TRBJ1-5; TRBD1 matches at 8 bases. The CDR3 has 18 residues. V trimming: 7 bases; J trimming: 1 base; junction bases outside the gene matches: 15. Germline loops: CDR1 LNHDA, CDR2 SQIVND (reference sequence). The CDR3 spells CASTQSTGGRFSNQPQHF. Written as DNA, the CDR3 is TGTGCCAGTACCCAATCTACAGGGGGGAGATTCAGCAATCAGCCCCAGCATTTT. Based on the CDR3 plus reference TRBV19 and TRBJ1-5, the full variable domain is DGGITQSPKYLFRKEGQNVTLSCEQNLNHDAMYWYRQDPGQGLRLIYYSQIVNDFQKGDIAEGYSVSREKKESFPLTVTSAQKNPTAFYLCASTQSTGGRFSNQPQHFGDGTRLSIL.

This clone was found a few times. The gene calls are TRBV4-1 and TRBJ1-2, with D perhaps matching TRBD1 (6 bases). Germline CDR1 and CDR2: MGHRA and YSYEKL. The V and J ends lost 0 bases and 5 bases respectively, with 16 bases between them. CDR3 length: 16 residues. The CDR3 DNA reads TGCGCCAGCAGCCAAGATGCCCTGGGACATTCATATGGCTACACCTTC. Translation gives CASSQDALGHSYGYTF.

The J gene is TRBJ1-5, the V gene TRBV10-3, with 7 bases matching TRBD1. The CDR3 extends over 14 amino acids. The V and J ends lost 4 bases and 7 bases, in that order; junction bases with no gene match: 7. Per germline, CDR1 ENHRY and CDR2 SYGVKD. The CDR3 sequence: CAISAEGALQPQHF. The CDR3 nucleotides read TGTGCCATCAGTGCGGAGGGGGCACTACAGCCCCAGCATTTT.

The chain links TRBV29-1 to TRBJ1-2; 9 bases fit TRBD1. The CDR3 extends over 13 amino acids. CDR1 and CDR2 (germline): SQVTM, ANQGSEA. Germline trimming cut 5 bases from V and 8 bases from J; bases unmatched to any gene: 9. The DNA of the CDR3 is TGCAGCGTTCAACAGGGGGCTGGGGGGGGCTACACCTTC. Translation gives CSVQQGAGGGYTF.

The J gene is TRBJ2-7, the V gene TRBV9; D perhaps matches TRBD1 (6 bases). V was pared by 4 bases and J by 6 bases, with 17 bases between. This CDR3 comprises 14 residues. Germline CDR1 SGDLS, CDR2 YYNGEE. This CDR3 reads CASSPQGTLGEQYF. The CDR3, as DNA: TGTGCCAGCAGCCCGCAGGGGACGTTGGGCGAGCAGTACTTC.

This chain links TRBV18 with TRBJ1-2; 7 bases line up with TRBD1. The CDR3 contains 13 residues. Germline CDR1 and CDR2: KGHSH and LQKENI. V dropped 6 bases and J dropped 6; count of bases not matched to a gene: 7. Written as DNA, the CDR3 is TGTGCCAGCTCGACCGGGACAGAGAATGGCTACACCTTC. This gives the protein CASSTGTENGYTF.

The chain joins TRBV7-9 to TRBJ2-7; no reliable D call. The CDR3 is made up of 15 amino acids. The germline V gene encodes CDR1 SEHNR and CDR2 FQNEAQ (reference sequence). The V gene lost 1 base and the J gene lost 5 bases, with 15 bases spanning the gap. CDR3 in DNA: TGTGCCAGCAGCTTAGAAGAGACCCGCGACAACGAGCAGTACTTC. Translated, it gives CASSLEETRDNEQYF.

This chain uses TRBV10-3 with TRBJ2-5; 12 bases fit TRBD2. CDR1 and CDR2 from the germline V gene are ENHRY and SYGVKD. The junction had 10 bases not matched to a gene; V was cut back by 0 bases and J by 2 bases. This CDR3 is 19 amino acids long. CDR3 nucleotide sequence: TGTGCCATCAGTGAGTCGATCACGAGACTAGCGGGGGATCAAGAGACCCAGTACTTC. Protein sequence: CAISESITRLAGDQETQYF.

CDR3 bases: TGTGCCAGCAGTCCAACGCTCGGGGAGGGTGAAAAACTGTTTTTT. Protein: CASSPTLGEGEKLFF. This chain connects TRBV2 to TRBJ1-4, with D hard to call. This CDR3 comprises 15 residues. Germline CDR1 and CDR2: SNHLY and FYNNEI. Trimming cost V 5 bases and J 7 bases, with 17 bases left between them.

CDR3 DNA sequence: TGTGCCAGCAGTGACCCCGCCGCAGAAGGGGACTACGAGCAGTACTTC. Residues: CASSDPAAEGDYEQYF. This chain uses TRBV25-1 with TRBJ2-7, with D perhaps TRBD1 (5 bases). Germline V CDR1 and CDR2: MGHDK, SYGVNS. V was cut by 3 bases and J by 3 bases, with 18 bases left in between. This CDR3 has 16 amino acids.

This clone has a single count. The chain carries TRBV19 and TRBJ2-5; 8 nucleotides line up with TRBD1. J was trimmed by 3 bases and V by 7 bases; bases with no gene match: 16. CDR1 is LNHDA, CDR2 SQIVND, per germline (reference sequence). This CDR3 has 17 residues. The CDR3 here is CASKGDRLDKGEETQYF. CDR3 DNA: TGTGCCAGTAAGGGGGACAGGCTGGACAAGGGGGAAGAGACCCAGTACTTC.

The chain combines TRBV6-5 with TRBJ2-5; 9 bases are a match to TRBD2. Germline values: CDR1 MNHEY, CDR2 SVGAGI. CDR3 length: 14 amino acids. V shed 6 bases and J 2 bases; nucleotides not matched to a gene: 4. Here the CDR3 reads CASRKSGGQETQYF. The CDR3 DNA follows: TGTGCCAGCAGAAAGAGCGGGGGGCAAGAGACCCAGTACTTC.

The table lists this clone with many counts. The CDR3 loop reads CASSQVGGRGGSPLHF. The CDR3 DNA reads as TGCGCCAGCAGCCAAGTCGGAGGGAGAGGCGGTTCACCCCTCCACTTT. The chain uses TRBV4-1 and TRBJ1-6; D remains ambiguous. The CDR3 contains 16 residues. Germline V gene sequence: CDR1 MGHRA, CDR2 YSYEKL. The V end was cut by 1 base, the J end by 9 bases, with 16 bases between.

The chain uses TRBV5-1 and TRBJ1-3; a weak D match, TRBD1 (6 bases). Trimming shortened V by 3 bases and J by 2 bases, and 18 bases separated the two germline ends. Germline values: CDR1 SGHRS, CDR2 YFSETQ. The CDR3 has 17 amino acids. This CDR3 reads CASSSSGGHGTGNTIYF. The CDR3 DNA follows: TGCGCCAGCAGCTCCTCGGGGGGCCACGGGACTGGAAACACCATATATTTT. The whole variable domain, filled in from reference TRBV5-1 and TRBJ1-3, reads KAGVTQTPRYLIKTRGQQVTLSCSPISGHRSVSWYQQTPGQGLQFLFEYFSETQRNKGNFPGRFSGRQFSNSRSEMNVSTLELGDSALYLCASSSSGGHGTGNTIYFGEGSWLTVV.

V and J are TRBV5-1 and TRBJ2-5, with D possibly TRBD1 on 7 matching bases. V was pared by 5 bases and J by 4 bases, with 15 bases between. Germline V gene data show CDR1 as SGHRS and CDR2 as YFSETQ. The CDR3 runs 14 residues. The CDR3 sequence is CASSSQGGGETQYF. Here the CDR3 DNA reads TGCGCCAGCAGTTCCCAGGGGGGCGGAGAGACCCAGTACTTC.

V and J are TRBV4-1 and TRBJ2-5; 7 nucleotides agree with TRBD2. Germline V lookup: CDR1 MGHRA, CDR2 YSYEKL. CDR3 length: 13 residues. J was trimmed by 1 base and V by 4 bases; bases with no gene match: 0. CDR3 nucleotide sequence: TGCGCCAGCAGCCGCGGGGGCCAAGAGACCCAGTACTTC. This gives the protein CASSRGGQETQYF.

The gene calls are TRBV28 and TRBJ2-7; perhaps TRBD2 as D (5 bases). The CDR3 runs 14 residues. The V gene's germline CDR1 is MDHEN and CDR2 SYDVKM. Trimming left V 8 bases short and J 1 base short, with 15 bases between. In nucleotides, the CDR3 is TGTGCCAGCTGGATCGGGGATCCGTCCTACGAGCAGTACTTC. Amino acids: CASWIGDPSYEQYF.